The source of this T cell receptor (beta chain) is a study of T-cell reconstitution after alpha-beta-depleted transplantation in children. This clonotype was seen repeatedly, ten times or more. It was with unique molecular identifiers that the TCRbeta library was prepared. TCRdb redid the calling of the PCR reads with MiXCR, one entry per CDR3 protein. The sample records about 110,000 distinct CDR3 sequences, about a tenth being singletons. The CDR3 consists of 15 residues. Germline-derived CDR1 and CDR2 are SGHRS and YFSETQ. Deletions cut 3 bases from V and 0 bases from J, with 12 bases between. The source material was PBMCs from the stem cell graft donor, sampled from the stem cell graft. This receptor was identified in a human donor who donated a stem cell graft to a child with acute lymphoblastic leukemia. The V call is TRBV5-1, the J call TRBJ1-1; perhaps TRBD1 as D (6 bases). The CDR3, as DNA: TGCGCCAGCAGCTGGCTCGGACAGTTGAACACTGAAGCTTTCTTT. It encodes CASSWLGQLNTEAFF.